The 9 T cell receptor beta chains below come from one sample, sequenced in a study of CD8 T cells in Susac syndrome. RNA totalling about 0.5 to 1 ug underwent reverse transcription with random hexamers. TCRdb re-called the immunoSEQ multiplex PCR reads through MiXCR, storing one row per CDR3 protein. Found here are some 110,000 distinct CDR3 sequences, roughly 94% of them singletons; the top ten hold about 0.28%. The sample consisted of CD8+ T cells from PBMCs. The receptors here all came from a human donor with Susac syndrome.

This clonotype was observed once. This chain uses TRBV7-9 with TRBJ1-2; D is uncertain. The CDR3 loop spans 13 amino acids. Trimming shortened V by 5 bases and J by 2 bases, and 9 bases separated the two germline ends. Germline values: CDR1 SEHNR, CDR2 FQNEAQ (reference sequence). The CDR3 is CASSPPRNYGYTF. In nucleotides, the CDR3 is TGTGCCAGCAGCCCTCCTCGGAACTATGGCTACACCTTC.

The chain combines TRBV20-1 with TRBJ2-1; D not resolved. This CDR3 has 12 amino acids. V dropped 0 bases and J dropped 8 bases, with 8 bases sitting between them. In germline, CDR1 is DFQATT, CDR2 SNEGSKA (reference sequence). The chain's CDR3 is CSARDISDEQFF. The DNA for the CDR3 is TGCAGTGCTAGAGATATTTCCGATGAGCAGTTCTTC.

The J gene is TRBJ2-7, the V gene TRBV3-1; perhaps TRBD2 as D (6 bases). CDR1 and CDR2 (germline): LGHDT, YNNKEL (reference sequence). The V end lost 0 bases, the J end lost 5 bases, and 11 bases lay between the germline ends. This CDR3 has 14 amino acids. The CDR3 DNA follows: TGTGCCAGCAGCCAAGAGTTAGGGGAGGACGAGCAGTACTTC. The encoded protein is CASSQELGEDEQYF.

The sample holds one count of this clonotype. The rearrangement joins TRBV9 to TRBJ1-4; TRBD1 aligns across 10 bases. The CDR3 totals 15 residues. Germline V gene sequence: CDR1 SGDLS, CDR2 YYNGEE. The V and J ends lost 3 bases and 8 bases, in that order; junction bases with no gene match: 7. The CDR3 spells CASSDRTGGGEKLFF. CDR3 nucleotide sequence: TGTGCCAGCAGCGACCGGACAGGGGGAGGAGAAAAACTGTTTTTT.

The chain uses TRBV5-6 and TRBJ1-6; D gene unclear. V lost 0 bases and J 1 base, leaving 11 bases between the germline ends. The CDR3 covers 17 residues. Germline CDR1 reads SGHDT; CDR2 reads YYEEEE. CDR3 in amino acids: CASSLGQALSYNSPLHF. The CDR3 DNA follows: TGTGCCAGCAGCTTGGGACAAGCCTTATCCTATAATTCACCCCTCCACTTT.

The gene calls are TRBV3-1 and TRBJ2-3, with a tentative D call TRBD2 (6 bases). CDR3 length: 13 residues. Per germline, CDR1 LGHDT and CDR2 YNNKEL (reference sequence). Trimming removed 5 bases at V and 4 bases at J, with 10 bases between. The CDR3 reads CASSGTSSDTQYF. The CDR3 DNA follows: TGTGCCAGCAGCGGGACTTCCTCAGATACGCAGTATTTT.

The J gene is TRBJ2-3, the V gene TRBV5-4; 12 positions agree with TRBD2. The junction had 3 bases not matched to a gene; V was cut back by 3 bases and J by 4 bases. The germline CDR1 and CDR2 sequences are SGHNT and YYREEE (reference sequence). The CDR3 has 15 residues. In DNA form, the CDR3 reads TGTGCCAGCAGCTCTAGCGGGGGGGCTGCAGATACGCAGTATTTT. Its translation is CASSSSGGAADTQYF.

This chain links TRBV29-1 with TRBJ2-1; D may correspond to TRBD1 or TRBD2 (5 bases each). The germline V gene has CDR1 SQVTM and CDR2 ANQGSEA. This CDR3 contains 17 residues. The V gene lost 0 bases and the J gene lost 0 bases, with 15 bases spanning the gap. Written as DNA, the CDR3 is TGCAGCGTTGAAGATCTGCTCGGGGCCAGCTCCTACAATGAGCAGTTCTTC. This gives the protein CSVEDLLGASSYNEQFF.

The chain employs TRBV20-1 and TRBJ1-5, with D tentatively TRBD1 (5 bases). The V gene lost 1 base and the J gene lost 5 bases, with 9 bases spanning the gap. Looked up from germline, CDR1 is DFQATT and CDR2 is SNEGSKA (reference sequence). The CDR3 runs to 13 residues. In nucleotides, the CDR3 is TGCAGTGCTAGAGGGCAGGGCTATCAGCCCCAGCATTTT. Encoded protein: CSARGQGYQPQHF.